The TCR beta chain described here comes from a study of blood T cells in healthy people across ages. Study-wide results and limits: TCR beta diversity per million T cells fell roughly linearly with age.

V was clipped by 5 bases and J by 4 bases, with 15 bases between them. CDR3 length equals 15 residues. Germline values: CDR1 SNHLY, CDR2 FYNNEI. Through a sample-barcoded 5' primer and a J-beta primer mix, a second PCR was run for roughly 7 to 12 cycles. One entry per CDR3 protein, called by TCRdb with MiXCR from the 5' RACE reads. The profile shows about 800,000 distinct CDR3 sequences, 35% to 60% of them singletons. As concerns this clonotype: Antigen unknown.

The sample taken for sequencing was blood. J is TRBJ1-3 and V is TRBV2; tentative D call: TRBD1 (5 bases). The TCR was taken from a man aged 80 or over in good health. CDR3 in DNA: TGTGCCAGCAGTTCTGATGACTGGGGGGGAAACACCATATATTTT. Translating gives CASSSDDWGGNTIYF.